The following is a TCR beta chain sequence with its context. Its antigen is not known. The sample comes from a study of cytomegalovirus exposure and HLA in healthy donors. Turning to the study itself: HLA-typed donors were the source of around 85 million unique TCRs held in an early data release.

Broader study findings: In presence/absence analyses, roughly uniform sequencing depth across donors was assumed. According to an earlier analysis, most TCR beta V segments yielded productive rearrangements about 87% or about 30% of the time.

Vbeta (60) and Jbeta (13) primers were used in the PCR. This table comes from immunoSEQ multiplex PCR, and its TCRdb copy is limited to in-frame clones, with some not included. The sample lists about 160,000 clones; 75% to 85% were seen once. The CDR3 covers 15 residues. CDR1 is SQVTM and CDR2 is ANQGSEA in the germline V gene. Unmatched junction bases numbered 9, after V lost 5 bases and J lost 9 bases. The sequenced sample consisted of PBMCs. The TCR was taken from a human donor in good health. V is TRBV29-1 and J is TRBJ2-1; 14 bases map to TRBD2. The CDR3 sequence is CSVIPGLAGAGEQFF. CDR3 in DNA: TGCAGCGTTATCCCGGGACTAGCGGGAGCGGGTGAGCAGTTCTTC.